Shown below are 15 T cell receptor beta chains from a single sample sequenced in a study of shared clonotypes between healthy human individuals. Profiling relied on immunoSEQ multiplex PCR, and the TCRdb table lists in-frame clones only, not all of them. The data contain 550,000 to 800,000 clones, approximately 79% of them seen just once; the ten biggest clones take up over 1.5%. Sequencing was done on a sample of memory CD4+ T cells sorted from blood. Subset: CD45RA-negative fraction. Source of these receptors: a woman in her 30s in good health.

The chain joins TRBV11-2 to TRBJ2-7, with D possibly matching TRBD2 (6 bases). The CDR3 runs 11 residues. With 6 bases removed from V and 6 bases from J, the gap between germline ends came to 9 bases. Germline V gives CDR1 SGHAT, CDR2 FQNNGV. The CDR3 reads CASRGGAEQYF. The CDR3 DNA reads TGTGCCAGCAGGGGCGGGGCCGAGCAGTACTTC.

The chain carries TRBV7-9 and TRBJ1-1; D is unresolved. Germline V gives CDR1 SEHNR, CDR2 FQNEAQ (reference sequence). Trimming took 10 bases from V and 3 from J, leaving 15 bases between them. The length of the CDR3 is 13 residues. The DNA of the CDR3 is TGTGCCACTCAATATTCGGGAGACACTGAAGCTTTCTTT. Translation: CATQYSGDTEAFF.

The CDR3 DNA sequence: TGTGCCAGTAGTCCCCGGGACAGGGGAAGGGAAGCTTTCTTT. It encodes CASSPRDRGREAFF. The chain uses TRBV19 and TRBJ1-1, with 10 bases matching TRBD1. The CDR3 runs 14 residues. Germline V gene data show CDR1 as LNHDA and CDR2 as SQIVND (reference sequence). The V gene end was trimmed by 5 bases and the J gene end by 8 bases; junction bases not matched to a gene: 8.

This clone occurred a few times. This rearrangement joins TRBV4-1 to TRBJ2-7; perhaps TRBD2 as D (5 bases). Germline V gene lookup returns CDR1 MGHRA and CDR2 YSYEKL. The V end lost 4 bases, the J end lost 2 bases, and 18 bases lay between the germline ends. CDR3 length equals 16 residues. CDR3 loop: CASSLKLGSDPYEQYF. CDR3 DNA sequence: TGCGCCAGCAGCCTCAAACTAGGGTCGGATCCCTACGAGCAGTACTTC.

This clone was seen more than once but under ten times. The chain has TRBV25-1 and TRBJ2-5, with TRBD1 identical over 9 bases. J was trimmed by 5 bases and V by 7 bases; bases with no gene match: 8. This CDR3 spans 14 amino acids. CDR1 and CDR2 (germline): MGHDK, SYGVNS. As DNA, the CDR3 is TGTGCCAGCACCCCTAGGACAGGGGTGGAGACCCAGTACTTC. Residues: CASTPRTGVETQYF.

The J gene is TRBJ2-2, the V gene TRBV6-5; D uncertain. Between the trimmed V and J ends, which lost 6 bases and 0 bases, there was a span of 5 bases. This CDR3 is built from 13 residues. The germline gives CDR1 MNHEY, CDR2 SVGAGI. This CDR3 reads CASRKANTGELFF. In nucleotides, the CDR3 is TGTGCCAGCAGAAAAGCGAACACCGGGGAGCTGTTTTTT.

The chain uses TRBV5-6 and TRBJ1-2; maybe TRBD1 (5 bases). Looked up from germline, CDR1 is SGHDT and CDR2 is YYEEEE. The germline V and J ends were trimmed by 0 bases and 7 bases, with 10 bases remaining between them. CDR3 size: 13 residues. CDR3: CASSLDRRSGYTF. In DNA form, the CDR3 reads TGTGCCAGCAGCTTGGACAGGAGGTCTGGCTACACCTTC.

This chain connects TRBV19 to TRBJ1-1, with D uncertain. V lost 3 bases to trimming and J lost 4 bases, with 12 bases between them. This CDR3 has 14 residues. Germline V gene data show CDR1 as LNHDA and CDR2 as SQIVND (reference sequence). The chain's CDR3 is CASSMWGGVTEAFF. The CDR3 coding sequence is TGTGCCAGTAGTATGTGGGGAGGAGTCACTGAAGCTTTCTTT.

DNA for the CDR3: TGTGCCACCCTCAGTTGGGGCCAGCCCCAGCATTTT. It translates to CATLSWGQPQHF. The chain uses TRBV27 and TRBJ1-5; D possibly corresponds to TRBD1 (5 bases). From germline, CDR1 is MNHEY and CDR2 SMNVEV (reference sequence). This CDR3 region has 12 residues. With 10 bases removed from V and 7 bases from J, the gap between germline ends came to 14 bases.

The chain uses TRBV19 and TRBJ2-7; TRBD2 aligns across 7 bases. Germline CDR1 and CDR2: LNHDA and SQIVND (reference sequence). The V gene end was trimmed by 4 bases and the J gene end by 2 bases; junction bases not matched to a gene: 5. The CDR3 sequence is 14 residues long. CDR3 nucleotides: TGTGCCAGTAGTAAAAGCGGGATGCCCTACGAGCAGTACTTC. Protein product: CASSKSGMPYEQYF.

This clone is a singleton in its sample. The J gene is TRBJ2-2, the V gene TRBV7-9, with no clear D. The CDR3 is 14 residues long. With 5 bases removed from V and 4 bases from J, the gap between germline ends came to 11 bases. Germline CDR1 SEHNR, CDR2 FQNEAQ (reference sequence). CDR3 DNA: TGTGCCAGCAGCCCGGACCGGCCCACCGGGGAGCTGTTTTTT. It encodes CASSPDRPTGELFF.

The chain is built from TRBV5-4 and TRBJ2-7, with TRBD2 identical over 7 bases. The CDR3 contains 16 residues. Unmatched junction bases numbered 13, after V lost 3 bases and J lost 4 bases. Germline V gives CDR1 SGHNT, CDR2 YYREEE (reference sequence). CDR3 coding DNA: TGTGCCAGCAGCTCGGGGGGTGTTTCTGGTTATTACGAGCAGTACTTC. Its protein product is CASSSGGVSGYYEQYF. The whole variable domain, filled in from reference TRBV5-4 and TRBJ2-7, reads ETGVTQSPTHLIKTRGQQVTLRCSSQSGHNTVSWYQQALGQGPQFIFQYYREEENGRGNFPPRFSGLQFPNYSSELNVNALELDDSALYLCASSSGGVSGYYEQYFGPGTRLTVT.

The chain recombines TRBV10-2 with TRBJ2-1, with 7 bases aligning to TRBD1. The CDR3 length is 13 residues. CDR1 is WSHSY, CDR2 SAAADI, per germline. J lost 3 bases, V lost 6 bases, and 2 bases had no gene match. The CDR3 loop reads CASSRTGYNEQFF. CDR3 bases: TGCGCCAGCAGCCGGACAGGCTACAATGAGCAGTTCTTC.

The genes are TRBV23-1 and TRBJ1-4, with D maybe TRBD1 (5 bases). TRBV23-1 falls under the ORF class, with uncertain function. This CDR3 region has 13 residues. Trimming cost V 0 bases and J 6 bases, with 5 bases left between them. Here the CDR3 reads CASSQSTDEKLFF. CDR3 DNA sequence: TGCGCCAGCAGTCAATCGACAGATGAAAAACTGTTTTTT.

This sequence joins TRBV7-3 and TRBJ2-3, with no clear D. This CDR3 has 13 residues. Trimming pared 3 bases from V and 2 bases from J, leaving 6 bases between. Germline V lookup: CDR1 SGHTA, CDR2 FQGTGA. This CDR3 is CASSFPNTDTQYF. In DNA form, the CDR3 reads TGTGCCAGCAGCTTTCCTAACACAGATACGCAGTATTTT.